Below, 20 T cell receptor beta chains from the same sample are listed, as sequenced in a study of OX40 agonist ivuxolimab in advanced cancers. Repertoires were generated with immunoSEQ multiplex PCR, while TCRdb's copy carries only in-frame clones and drops some. The data hold tens of thousands of clones, with 80% to 90% observed a single time. This specimen was CD4+ or CD8+ T cells sorted from blood, taken in a trial of the OX40 agonist ivuxolimab. These receptors originate from an adult with an advanced solid tumor such as melanoma, head and neck, liver or kidney cancer.

This chain uses TRBV4-1 with TRBJ2-3; 9 bases are a match to TRBD1. V was pared by 4 bases and J by 4 bases, with 6 bases of the junction left unmatched. CDR1 is MGHRA and CDR2 is YSYEKL in the germline V gene. CDR3 length: 15 residues. CDR3 in DNA: TGCGCCAGCAGCCGGGGGGACAGGGACTCAGATACGCAGTATTTT. Encoded protein: CASSRGDRDSDTQYF.

The chain carries TRBV18 and TRBJ1-2, with 9 bases aligning to TRBD1. Germline CDR1 reads KGHSH; CDR2 reads LQKENI. V gave up 1 base and J gave up 7 bases; unmatched junction bases: 10. This CDR3 spans 16 amino acids. The CDR3 reads CASSPLSGTGFRGYTF. CDR3 bases: TGTGCCAGCTCACCACTTTCGGGGACAGGGTTCCGTGGCTACACCTTC.

This chain uses TRBV4-1 with TRBJ1-1; a possible D gene is TRBD1 (5 bases). Between the trimmed V and J ends, which lost 1 base and 1 base, there was a span of 13 bases. The CDR3 sequence is 16 residues long. Germline assignment: CDR1 MGHRA and CDR2 YSYEKL. In nucleotides, the CDR3 is TGCGCCAGCAGCCAAGGGTCTCACAGGCAGAACACTGAAGCTTTCTTT. Its translation: CASSQGSHRQNTEAFF.

The rearrangement uses TRBV29-1 and TRBJ1-2; 8 positions agree with TRBD1. CDR1 SQVTM and CDR2 ANQGSEA come from the germline V gene. The V gene end was trimmed by 6 bases and the J gene end by 4 bases; junction bases not matched to a gene: 4. The CDR3 sequence is 12 residues long. The chain's CDR3 is CSVGDRSYGYTF. The CDR3 nucleotides read TGCAGCGTCGGGGACAGGTCCTATGGCTACACCTTC.

The chain combines TRBV19 with TRBJ2-1; 9 bases align to TRBD1. Germline loops: CDR1 LNHDA, CDR2 SQIVND (reference sequence). Trimming removed 7 bases from V and 2 bases from J; junction bases left unmatched: 9. The CDR3 totals 16 residues. This CDR3 is CASTDRGVLTYNEQFF. The CDR3 DNA reads TGTGCCAGTACCGACAGGGGGGTATTAACCTACAATGAGCAGTTCTTC.

In its sample, this clone was seen a few times. The rearrangement joins TRBV6-1 to TRBJ1-2; 7 bases agree with TRBD1. V dropped 1 base and J dropped 4; count of bases not matched to a gene: 3. The CDR3 loop spans 14 amino acids. Germline assignment: CDR1 MNHNS and CDR2 SASEGT. This CDR3 reads CASSEGTGPYGYTF. For the CDR3, the DNA is TGTGCCAGCAGTGAAGGGACAGGACCCTATGGCTACACCTTC.

The V call is TRBV4-1, the J call TRBJ2-5, with a possible D match to TRBD1 (6 bases). Trimming stripped 6 bases from V and 5 bases from J, with 16 bases between. Germline V lookup: CDR1 MGHRA, CDR2 YSYEKL. CDR3 length: 14 residues. The CDR3 spells CASSQTGLVETQYF. The CDR3 DNA is TGCGCCAGCAGTCAAACAGGGCTCGTCGAGACCCAGTACTTC.

The chain uses TRBV29-1 and TRBJ2-4; possible D gene TRBD2, 5 bases. The V gene's germline CDR1 is SQVTM and CDR2 ANQGSEA. This CDR3 comprises 15 residues. Trimming shortened V by 4 bases and J by 0 bases, and 13 bases separated the two germline ends. CDR3 protein: CSVAAATEAKNIQYF. CDR3 coding DNA: TGCAGCGTTGCAGCGGCTACAGAAGCCAAAAACATTCAGTACTTC.

The V gene is TRBV2, the J gene TRBJ1-5; D is possibly TRBD1 (6 bases). The germline V gene has CDR1 SNHLY and CDR2 FYNNEI. The CDR3 has 13 amino acids. With 8 bases removed from V and 4 bases from J, the gap between germline ends came to 12 bases. This CDR3 is CASQARGNQPQHF. DNA of the CDR3: TGTGCCAGCCAAGCAAGGGGGAATCAGCCCCAGCATTTT. Full variable domain (rest looked up from reference TRBV2 and TRBJ1-5): EPEVTQTPSHQVTQMGQEVILRCVPISNHLYFYWYRQILGQKVEFLVSFYNNEISEKSEIFDDQFSVERPDGSNFTLKIRSTKLEDSAMYFCASQARGNQPQHFGDGTRLSIL.

V usage is TRBV6-1 and J usage is TRBJ2-7; perhaps TRBD2 as D (5 bases). Germline values: CDR1 MNHNS, CDR2 SASEGT. The V gene lost 4 bases and the J gene lost 3 bases, with 16 bases spanning the gap. The CDR3 spans 15 residues. The CDR3 region is CASSGLAFRIYEQYF. The CDR3 region has the DNA TGTGCCAGCAGTGGGCTAGCCTTCAGGATCTACGAGCAGTACTTC.

The rearrangement joins TRBV28 to TRBJ2-7; D uncertain. V was shortened by 5 bases and J by 3 bases, with 8 bases between the two germline ends. This CDR3 is 12 amino acids long. Germline values: CDR1 MDHEN, CDR2 SYDVKM. The chain's CDR3 is CASSPDVYEQYF. CDR3 nucleotides: TGTGCCAGCAGTCCGGACGTCTACGAGCAGTACTTC.

The V and J genes are TRBV4-1 and TRBJ2-3; 7 bases match TRBD2. CDR3 length: 19 residues. CDR1 MGHRA and CDR2 YSYEKL come from the germline V gene. Trimming at V came to 0 bases and at J to 1 base, leaving 13 bases not matched to a gene. CDR3 loop: CASSQDWTLGTTRTDTQYF. CDR3 bases: TGCGCCAGCAGCCAAGATTGGACTTTAGGGACTACACGCACAGATACGCAGTATTTT.

This clone was counted only a few times. The same CDR3 also results from other DNA sequences found in this sample. The chain carries TRBV5-1 and TRBJ2-7, with D perhaps given as TRBD1 or TRBD2 (6 bases each). Germline values: CDR1 SGHRS, CDR2 YFSETQ. This CDR3 region has 15 residues. V lost 0 bases, J lost 1 base, and 11 bases lay in between. The CDR3 DNA follows: TGCGCCAGCAGCTTGGATCGGGGGCGATCCTACGAGCAGTACTTC. The encoded protein is CASSLDRGRSYEQYF.

V is TRBV7-2 and J is TRBJ2-4; possibly TRBD1 or TRBD2 for D (5 bases each). Germline CDR1 reads SGHTA; CDR2 reads FQGNSA. The V end lost 5 bases, the J end lost 3 bases, and 14 bases lay between the germline ends. This CDR3 comprises 15 residues. DNA for the CDR3: TGTGCCAGCAGCCTGCACCTTGGGGGCAAAAACATTCAGTACTTC. It specifies CASSLHLGGKNIQYF.

This clone is a singleton in its sample. The chain links TRBV6-5 to TRBJ2-7; no definite D call. The V gene's germline CDR1 is MNHEY and CDR2 SVGAGI. CDR3 length: 14 residues. Trimming removed 1 base at V and 0 bases at J, with 7 bases between. The chain's CDR3 is CASSYFGLSYEQYF. CDR3 sequence (DNA): TGTGCCAGCAGTTACTTTGGGCTCTCCTACGAGCAGTACTTC.

V and J are TRBV19 and TRBJ1-4; 7 bases are shared with TRBD1. CDR1 and CDR2 from the germline V gene are LNHDA and SQIVND (reference sequence). The ends lost 4 bases at V and 8 bases at J; junction bases unmatched: 7. This CDR3 has 14 residues. The chain's CDR3 is CASSTGQSGEKLFF. The CDR3 DNA reads as TGTGCCAGTAGTACGGGACAGTCAGGGGAAAAACTGTTTTTT.

The chain links TRBV5-1 to TRBJ2-2; the D gene is possibly TRBD1 (6 bases). CDR1 and CDR2 from the germline V gene are SGHRS and YFSETQ. V was cut by 1 base and J by 6 bases, with 10 bases left in between. The CDR3 contains 14 residues. The CDR3 region has the DNA TGCGCCAGCAGCTTGACAGGGTTACCCGGGGAGCTGTTTTTT. This codes for CASSLTGLPGELFF.

The chain couples TRBV7-9 to TRBJ2-2; 7 positions match TRBD1. The CDR3 contains 15 residues. CDR1 and CDR2 from the germline V gene are SEHNR and FQNEAQ (reference sequence). The trim removed 4 bases at V and 1 base at J, leaving 3 bases unmatched. CDR3 in DNA: TGTGCCAGCAGCTCCGGGACAGTGAACACCGGGGAGCTGTTTTTT. This translates into CASSSGTVNTGELFF.

V is TRBV27 and J is TRBJ1-2; no clear D. The V gene lost 0 bases and the J gene lost 4 bases, with 12 bases spanning the gap. Per germline, CDR1 MNHEY and CDR2 SMNVEV (reference sequence). This CDR3 spans 15 amino acids. CDR3 nucleotide sequence: TGTGCCAGCAGTTTATCTCCGAATAGTCTCTATGGCTACACCTTC. Translated: CASSLSPNSLYGYTF.

The chain employs TRBV5-1 and TRBJ2-3, with D perhaps matching TRBD2 (6 bases). The V gene lost 4 bases and the J gene lost 1 base, with 16 bases spanning the gap. This CDR3 has 16 amino acids. The V gene's germline CDR1 is SGHRS and CDR2 YFSETQ. CDR3 protein: CASSPYRGGGTDTQYF. The CDR3, as DNA: TGCGCCAGCAGCCCGTACCGGGGCGGGGGCACAGATACGCAGTATTTT.